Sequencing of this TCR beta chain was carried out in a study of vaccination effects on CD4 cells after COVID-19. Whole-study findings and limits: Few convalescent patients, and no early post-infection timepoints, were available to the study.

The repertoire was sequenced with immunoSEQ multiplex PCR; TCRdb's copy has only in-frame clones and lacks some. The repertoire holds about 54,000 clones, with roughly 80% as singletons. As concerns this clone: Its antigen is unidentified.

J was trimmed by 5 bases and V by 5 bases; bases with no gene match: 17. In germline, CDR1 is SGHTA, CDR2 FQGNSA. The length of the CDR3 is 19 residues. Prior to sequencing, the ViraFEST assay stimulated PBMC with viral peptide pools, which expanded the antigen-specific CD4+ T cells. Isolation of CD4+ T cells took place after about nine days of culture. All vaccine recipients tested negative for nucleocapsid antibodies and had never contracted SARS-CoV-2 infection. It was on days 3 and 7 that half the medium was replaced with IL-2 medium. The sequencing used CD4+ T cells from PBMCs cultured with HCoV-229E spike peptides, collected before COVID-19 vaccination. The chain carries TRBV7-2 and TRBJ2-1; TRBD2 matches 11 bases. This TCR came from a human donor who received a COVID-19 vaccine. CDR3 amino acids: CASSISNVRGLAGHNEQFF. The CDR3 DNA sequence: TGTGCCAGCAGCATCTCGAACGTGCGCGGACTAGCGGGTCACAATGAGCAGTTCTTC.